This entry is about one T cell receptor (beta chain). Its antigen is unknown. This sample is part of a study of siplizumab effects on memory and regulatory T cells. Repertoires were generated with immunoSEQ multiplex PCR, while TCRdb's copy carries only in-frame clones and drops some. The sample has 10,000 to 15,000 clones, around 43% seen once. General observations from the study: Siplizumab brought about a significant reduction in alloreactive sequences traceable to unstimulated CD4+ memory cells.

Coculturing at 37°C lasted 5 to 6 days for the mixed lymphocyte reaction cells. V was shortened by 6 bases and J by 0 bases, with 15 bases between the two germline ends. Looked up from germline, CDR1 is MNHNS and CDR2 is SASEGT. The CDR3 contains 17 residues. The chain couples TRBV6-1 to TRBJ1-6, with D unresolved. The clonotype comes from a human donor in good health; the cells came from an allogeneic mixed lymphocyte reaction. Some clones in this sample may be carry-over from other donors' samples. Sequenced input: CFSE-low (dividing) CD8+ T cells sorted from an allogeneic mixed lymphocyte reaction. Here the CDR3 DNA reads TGTGCCAGCAGCGAAACCCCTCTCAGCTCCTATAATTCACCCCTCCACTTT. Residues: CASSETPLSSYNSPLHF.